Following are 2 T cell receptor beta chains from one sample sequenced in a study of blood T cell repertoires in COVID-19. TCRdb keeps only in-frame clones here, not all; method: immunoSEQ multiplex PCR. This table has under 3,500 clones, roughly 80% appearing once. Sequencing input: peripheral blood. The receptors come from a human donor in a cohort sampled during active COVID-19.

The chain combines TRBV7-2 with TRBJ2-2; tentative D call: TRBD1 (5 bases). Trimming cost V 5 bases and J 6 bases, with 16 bases left between them. CDR3 size: 15 residues. In germline, CDR1 is SGHTA, CDR2 FQGNSA. The CDR3 nucleotides read TGTGCCAGCAGCGCAGACCCAAGGGGCGCCGGGGAGCTGTTTTTT. Translating gives CASSADPRGAGELFF.

The CDR3 loop is CAIRTAGGPTEAFF. CDR3 coding DNA: TGTGCCATCCGTACCGCCGGGGGGCCCACTGAAGCTTTCTTT. This chain connects TRBV2 to TRBJ1-1, with D perhaps TRBD1 (6 bases). This CDR3 contains 14 residues. Germline values: CDR1 SNHLY, CDR2 FYNNEI. Deletions cut 10 bases from V and 4 bases from J, with 19 bases between.